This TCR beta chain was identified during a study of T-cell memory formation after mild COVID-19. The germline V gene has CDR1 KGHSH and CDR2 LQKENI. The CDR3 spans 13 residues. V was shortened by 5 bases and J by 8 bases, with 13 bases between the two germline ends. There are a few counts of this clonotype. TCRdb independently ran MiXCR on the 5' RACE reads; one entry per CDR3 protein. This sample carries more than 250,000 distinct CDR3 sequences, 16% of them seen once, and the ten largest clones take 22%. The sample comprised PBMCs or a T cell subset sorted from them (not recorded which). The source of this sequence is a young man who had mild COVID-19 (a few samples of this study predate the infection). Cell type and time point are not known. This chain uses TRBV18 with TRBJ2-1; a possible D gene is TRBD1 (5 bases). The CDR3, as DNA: TGTGCCAGCTCAGCCTACCAGGGTTATGAGCAGTTCTTC. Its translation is CASSAYQGYEQFF.